The sequence of this TCR beta chain was determined in a study of shared clonotypes between healthy human individuals. Once extracted for a subset, genomic DNA was divided evenly among several immunoSEQ plates. Generated by immunoSEQ multiplex PCR, the TCRdb table keeps only in-frame clones and is missing some. The sample comprises around 580,000 clones, 98% of which are singletons, and 0.3% rests with the top ten. The V gene's germline CDR1 is MNHEY and CDR2 SVGAGI. The CDR3 extends over 15 amino acids. Unmatched junction bases numbered 7, after V lost 2 bases and J lost 7 bases. The naive CD8 subset, CD45RO-negative cells positively selected for CCR7, excluded terminally differentiated effector memory CD45RA+ cells.

Sequencing used naive CD8+ T cells sorted from blood. The source is a man between 25 and 39 years old in good health. The chain recombines TRBV6-5 with TRBJ2-2, with 7 bases identical to TRBD1. CDR3 DNA sequence: TGTGCCAGCAGTTACGAGACAGGGAGTATCGGGGAGCTGTTTTTT. It translates to CASSYETGSIGELFF.